This T cell receptor (beta chain) appears in the sequencing data of a study of CD4 T cells in relation to SARS-CoV-2 and coronaviruses. Study summary: Convalescent patients had median age about 40 years, range about 20 to 80.

Profiled with immunoSEQ multiplex PCR; TCRdb holds only in-frame clones, not every one. Of some 11,000 clones listed, about 89% were seen once; the top ten hold approximately 2.1%. A word on this clone: The target antigen is unknown.

Points from the study as a whole: The cross-reactivity analysis covered only spike protein, not other viral proteins. Compared with monoreactive clones, crossreactive clones showed significantly weaker SARS-CoV-2 expansion.

V lost 6 bases and J 4 bases, leaving 15 bases between the germline ends. Per the germline V gene, CDR1 is LNHDA and CDR2 is SQIVND (reference sequence). The CDR3 runs 15 residues. This chain connects TRBV19 to TRBJ2-2; D tentatively reads TRBD1 or TRBD2 (5 bases each). Sequencing input: naive CD4+ T cells from PBMCs. As to subset: naive CD4+ T cells isolated by negative enrichment. This TCR came from an adult with COVID-19. CDR3 amino acids: CASRFAREITGELFF. As DNA, the CDR3 is TGTGCCAGTAGATTCGCCAGGGAGATCACCGGGGAGCTGTTTTTT.